The present T cell receptor (beta chain) was sequenced within a study of cytomegalovirus exposure and HLA in healthy donors. Generated by immunoSEQ multiplex PCR, the TCRdb table keeps only in-frame clones and is missing some. This sample has approximately 70,000 clones, with about 94% found just once. Germline lookup yields CDR1 MNHNY and CDR2 SVGAGI (reference sequence). J lost 4 bases, V lost 2 bases, and 3 bases had no gene match. The CDR3 is 15 residues long. The sequencing sample was made of PBMCs. The chain is built from TRBV6-6 and TRBJ2-5, with 11 bases fitting TRBD1. The receptor was isolated from a woman in her late teens or twenties in good health and CMV-seronegative. The CDR3 reads CASSYQGQGGETQYF. CDR3 coding DNA: TGTGCCAGCAGTTACCAGGGACAGGGGGGAGAGACCCAGTACTTC.